The rows below give T cell receptor beta chains drawn from one sample of a study of long-term antiretroviral therapy in people with HIV. The method was immunoSEQ multiplex PCR; TCRdb's version includes in-frame clones alone and lacks a portion of them. This sample carries about 30,000 clones, 94% of them seen once, and the ten largest clones take roughly 3.5%. Source: unsorted PBMCs, taken around 5.3 years after starting antiretroviral therapy. These receptors were taken from a woman aged 45-65 years with HIV. Each CDR3 is given with its conserved first and last residue. The D gene is left open where the match is weak. Not all rows give a size; the values are once, few, many and, for expanded clones, a class.

clone size: once; D gene: TRBD1; J gene: TRBJ1-2; V gene: TRBV10-3; CDR3 length: 15; CDR3 DNA: TGTGCCATCAGTGAGTCGACAGGGGAGATAGGGGGCTACACCTTC; CDR3 protein: CAISESTGEIGGYTF
clone size: -; D gene: -; J gene: TRBJ1-5; V gene: TRBV6-1; CDR3 length: 15; CDR3 DNA: TGTGCCAGCAGCCTATCAGGGGTTTTTTATCAGCCCCAGCATTTT; CDR3 protein: CASSLSGVFYQPQHF
clone size: -; D gene: TRBD1; J gene: TRBJ1-4; V gene: TRBV11-2; CDR3 length: 20; CDR3 DNA: TGTGCCAGCAGCTTAGATAACGCAGTCAGGGGGGCCGCAACTAATGAAAAACTGTTTTTT; CDR3 protein: CASSLDNAVRGAATNEKLFF
clone size: -; D gene: -; J gene: TRBJ2-1; V gene: TRBV30; CDR3 length: 14; CDR3 DNA: TGTGCCTGGAGTCAGAACAGGGCCGGGGATGAGCAGTTCTTC; CDR3 protein: CAWSQNRAGDEQFF
clone size: -; D gene: -; J gene: TRBJ2-2; V gene: TRBV7-2; CDR3 length: 14; CDR3 DNA: TGTGCCAGCAGATTTGGACCAGGTGCCGGGGAGCTGTTTTTT; CDR3 protein: CASRFGPGAGELFF
clone size: -; D gene: TRBD1; J gene: TRBJ1-1; V gene: TRBV7-9; CDR3 length: 15; CDR3 DNA: TGTGCCAGCAGCTCTCGGACAGGGGTGAACACTGAAGCTTTCTTT; CDR3 protein: CASSSRTGVNTEAFF
clone size: -; D gene: TRBD2; J gene: TRBJ2-3; V gene: TRBV10-3; CDR3 length: 16; CDR3 DNA: TGTGCCATCAGTGAGGGACTAGCGGGGAGCACAGATACGCAGTATTTT; CDR3 protein: CAISEGLAGSTDTQYF
clone size: -; D gene: -; J gene: TRBJ1-6; V gene: TRBV5-1; CDR3 length: 14; CDR3 DNA: TGCGCCAGCAGCTTATTGGGTACTAGCTCACCCCTCCACTTT; CDR3 protein: CASSLLGTSSPLHF
clone size: -; D gene: -; J gene: TRBJ2-5; V gene: TRBV7-7; CDR3 length: 13; CDR3 DNA: TGTGCTAGCAGCTTAGCCAGCCAAGAGACCCAGTACTTC; CDR3 protein: CASSLASQETQYF
clone size: -; D gene: -; J gene: TRBJ1-2; V gene: TRBV30; CDR3 length: 13; CDR3 DNA: TGTGCCTGGACCCGTATCCTGGATCGGGGCTACACCTTC; CDR3 protein: CAWTRILDRGYTF
clone size: -; D gene: -; J gene: TRBJ1-6; V gene: TRBV5-1; CDR3 length: 14; CDR3 DNA: TGCGCCAGCAGCTTTTCTAGGGTTGATTCACCCCTCCACTTT; CDR3 protein: CASSFSRVDSPLHF